The 32 T cell receptor beta chains given below trace back to one sample, sequenced in a study of OX40 agonist ivuxolimab in advanced cancers. Only in-frame clones appear in the TCRdb table, and some are missing; sequencing was by immunoSEQ multiplex PCR. Counted here are 90,000 to 100,000 clones, over 75% occurring once; the ten biggest clones make up 3.8%. Sequencing used CD4+ or CD8+ T cells sorted from blood, obtained in a trial of the OX40 agonist ivuxolimab. These receptors came from an adult with an advanced solid tumor such as melanoma, head and neck, liver or kidney cancer.

In its sample, this clone was seen a few times. This chain joins TRBV15 and TRBJ1-5, with a possible D match to TRBD1 (5 bases). Germline-derived CDR1 and CDR2 are LNHNV and YYDKDF (reference sequence). The CDR3 is made up of 13 amino acids. V shed 5 bases and J shed 5 bases, with 10 bases lying between them. This chain's CDR3 is CATSPDTYQPQHF. For the CDR3, the DNA is TGTGCCACCAGCCCGGACACCTATCAGCCCCAGCATTTT.

For the CDR3, the DNA is TGTGCCAGTCAGCGGGACGGAATGAACACTGAAGCTTTCTTT. Amino acids: CASQRDGMNTEAFF. V is TRBV2 and J is TRBJ1-1; TRBD1 might be the D (5 bases). V lost 9 bases and J 0 bases, leaving 14 bases between the germline ends. Germline loops: CDR1 SNHLY, CDR2 FYNNEI. CDR3 length: 14 residues.

The chain recombines TRBV7-6 with TRBJ2-1; a weak D match, TRBD2 (5 bases). The CDR3 loop spans 19 amino acids. Per the germline V gene, CDR1 is SGHVS and CDR2 is FNYEAQ. Trimming removed 1 base at V and 4 bases at J, with 23 bases between. CDR3 sequence reads: CASSLGFIRAPGVYNEQFF. CDR3 bases: TGTGCCAGCAGCTTAGGATTTATAAGGGCCCCCGGGGTGTACAATGAGCAGTTCTTC. Supplemented by reference TRBV7-6 and TRBJ2-1, the full variable domain reads GAGVSQSPRYKVTKRGQDVALRCDPISGHVSLYWYRQALGQGPEFLTYFNYEAQQDKSGLPNDRFSAERPEGSISTLTIQRTEQRDSAMYRCASSLGFIRAPGVYNEQFFGPGTRLTVL.

This chain links TRBV6-5 with TRBJ2-7, with TRBD2 matching over 13 bases. The ends lost 7 bases at V and 3 bases at J; junction bases unmatched: 6. This CDR3 is built from 15 residues. Germline-derived CDR1 and CDR2 are MNHEY and SVGAGI. This chain's CDR3 is CASTGGLAGVYEQYF. The CDR3 region has the DNA TGTGCCAGCACCGGAGGACTAGCGGGAGTCTACGAGCAGTACTTC.

CDR3 amino acids: CASSDFGLTIYTGELFF. DNA for the CDR3: TGTGCCAGTAGCGACTTTGGACTTACCATTTACACCGGGGAGCTGTTTTTT. The chain links TRBV19 to TRBJ2-2, with D perhaps TRBD2 (5 bases). Germline lookup yields CDR1 LNHDA and CDR2 SQIVND (reference sequence). V lost 6 bases and J 3 bases, leaving 20 bases between the germline ends. The CDR3 spans 17 residues.

Of note for this clone: The junction shows a germline mismatch at one end, possibly a read error. The J gene is TRBJ1-2, the V gene TRBV28; tentative D call: TRBD1 (6 bases). Germline V CDR1 and CDR2: MDHEN, SYDVKM. The length of the CDR3 is 13 residues. The CDR3 nucleotides read TGTGCCAGCACCTCAACAGGGAACTTTGGCTACACCTTC. It yields the protein CASTSTGNFGYTF.

This clone appeared a single time. Other nucleotide sequences from this sample produce the same CDR3. This chain uses TRBV19 with TRBJ2-7; D is undetermined. Germline CDR1 LNHDA, CDR2 SQIVND (reference sequence). V was trimmed by 1 base and J by 5 bases, leaving 3 bases between them. The CDR3 has 11 residues. Written as DNA, the CDR3 is TGTGCCAGTAGTATAGGCAACGAGCAGTACTTC. Its translation: CASSIGNEQYF. Drawing the rest from reference TRBV19 and TRBJ2-7, the complete variable domain is DGGITQSPKYLFRKEGQNVTLSCEQNLNHDAMYWYRQDPGQGLRLIYYSQIVNDFQKGDIAEGYSVSREKKESFPLTVTSAQKNPTAFYLCASSIGNEQYFGPGTRLTVT.

The chain links TRBV6-4 to TRBJ1-1, with 7 bases fitting TRBD1. CDR3 length: 15 amino acids. Looked up from germline, CDR1 is MRHNA and CDR2 is SNTAGT. V lost 6 bases to trimming and J lost 8 bases; unmatched junction nucleotides: 15. The CDR3 nucleotides are TGTGCCAGCAGCACCCCGGGACAGCCTCTAAGCGAAGCTTTCTTT. This sequence encodes CASSTPGQPLSEAFF.

The chain uses TRBV5-1 and TRBJ2-5, with 9 bases matching TRBD1. This CDR3 has 16 residues. Trimming cost V 0 bases and J 5 bases; bases outside gene matches: 8. The germline V gene has CDR1 SGHRS and CDR2 YFSETQ. Here the CDR3 DNA reads TGCGCCAGCAGCTTGGTCGGGACAGGGTTGGGGGAGACCCAGTACTTC. Its protein product is CASSLVGTGLGETQYF.

The CDR3: CASNFDAGGYTF. CDR3 bases: TGTGCCAGCAATTTTGACGCCGGAGGCTACACCTTC. The genes are TRBV6-4 and TRBJ1-2; D is unclear. Trimming took 7 bases from V and 8 from J, leaving 14 bases between them. Per the germline V gene, CDR1 is MRHNA and CDR2 is SNTAGT. CDR3 length: 12 residues.

The chain joins TRBV28 to TRBJ1-2, with 7 positions matching TRBD1. The CDR3 sequence is 12 residues long. J lost 2 bases, V lost 11 bases, and 5 bases had no gene match. Germline V lookup: CDR1 MDHEN, CDR2 SYDVKM. The CDR3 sequence is CAGGQRNYGYTF. The CDR3 bases are TGTGCCGGGGGACAGCGGAACTATGGCTACACCTTC.

The V call is TRBV5-1, the J call TRBJ2-1; TRBD2 matches 10 bases. There are 16 residues in the CDR3. Trimming took 4 bases from V and 4 from J; bases not matched to a gene: 8. Looked up from germline, CDR1 is SGHRS and CDR2 is YFSETQ. The CDR3 here is CASSRRGTSVYNEQFF. The CDR3 DNA sequence: TGCGCCAGCAGCCGGCGGGGGACTAGCGTATACAATGAGCAGTTCTTC.

J is TRBJ2-7 and V is TRBV6-5; no clear D gene. The germline CDR1 and CDR2 sequences are MNHEY and SVGAGI. Trimming shortened V by 0 bases and J by 3 bases, and 9 bases separated the two germline ends. The length of the CDR3 is 14 residues. CDR3 amino acids: CASSYSRLRYEQYF. The CDR3 coding sequence is TGTGCCAGCAGTTACTCACGTCTGCGCTACGAGCAGTACTTC.

The chain joins TRBV28 to TRBJ2-7, with D possibly matching TRBD2 (5 bases). The germline gives CDR1 MDHEN, CDR2 SYDVKM. The CDR3 covers 12 residues. Trimming removed 6 bases at V and 7 bases at J, with 13 bases between. The CDR3 spells CASSMDRGEQYF. The CDR3 DNA is TGTGCCAGCAGCATGGACCGGGGTGAGCAGTACTTC. Looking up the rest from reference TRBV28 and TRBJ2-7 gives the full variable domain: DVKVTQSSRYLVKRTGEKVFLECVQDMDHENMFWYRQDPGLGLRLIYFSYDVKMKEKGDIPEGYSVSREKKERFSLILESASTNQTSMYLCASSMDRGEQYFGPGTRLTVT.

The chain joins TRBV9 to TRBJ2-5, with no clear D. The CDR3 extends over 13 amino acids. Looked up from germline, CDR1 is SGDLS and CDR2 is YYNGEE. Trimming removed 0 bases from V and 3 bases from J, with 6 bases in between. The DNA of the CDR3 is TGTGCCAGCAGCGTAGTCAGCGAAGAGACCCAGTACTTC. As protein: CASSVVSEETQYF.

The J gene is TRBJ2-2, the V gene TRBV28; D possibly corresponds to TRBD1 (6 bases). Trimming cost V 6 bases and J 4 bases, with 15 bases left between them. Germline CDR1 reads MDHEN; CDR2 reads SYDVKM. The CDR3 length is 15 residues. CDR3 DNA sequence: TGTGCCAGCAGCTACAGGGCCCGTGGCACCGGGGAGCTGTTTTTT. Translated, it gives CASSYRARGTGELFF.

This sequence joins TRBV4-3 and TRBJ1-2; a weak D match, TRBD1 (5 bases). The CDR3 extends over 14 amino acids. The V gene lost 1 base and the J gene lost 4 bases, with 10 bases spanning the gap. From germline, CDR1 is LGHNA and CDR2 YSLEER. The CDR3 protein is CASSQGRGFYGYTF. The DNA of the CDR3 is TGCGCCAGCAGCCAAGGAAGGGGATTCTATGGCTACACCTTC.

The gene calls are TRBV7-9 and TRBJ1-5; D is unresolved. Germline assignment: CDR1 SEHNR and CDR2 FQNEAQ (reference sequence). This CDR3 contains 13 residues. V lost 4 bases and J 3 bases, leaving 7 bases between the germline ends. For the CDR3, the DNA is TGTGCCAGCAGCTACGGGTACAATCAGCCCCAGCATTTT. Amino acid sequence: CASSYGYNQPQHF.

The chain couples TRBV11-2 to TRBJ2-1; D gene ambiguous. The germline CDR1 and CDR2 sequences are SGHAT and FQNNGV. The CDR3 is made up of 12 amino acids. Trimming took 4 bases from V and 6 from J, leaving 7 bases between them. The CDR3 DNA follows: TGTGCCAGCAGCTCTCTCAGCAATGAGCAGTTCTTC. Translation gives CASSSLSNEQFF.

The CDR3 nucleotides read TGTGCCAGCAGTGGGGTGATCGGGGTTGGGGACTACGAGCAGTACTTC. Translation gives CASSGVIGVGDYEQYF. V gene TRBV2 combines with J gene TRBJ2-7, with D possibly being TRBD2 (5 bases). CDR3 length equals 16 residues. With 4 bases removed from V and 3 bases from J, the gap between germline ends came to 19 bases. The germline CDR1 and CDR2 sequences are SNHLY and FYNNEI. Complete variable domain (other parts from reference TRBV2 and TRBJ2-7): EPEVTQTPSHQVTQMGQEVILRCVPISNHLYFYWYRQILGQKVEFLVSFYNNEISEKSEIFDDQFSVERPDGSNFTLKIRSTKLEDSAMYFCASSGVIGVGDYEQYFGPGTRLTVT.

The CDR3 here is CSATRLNLQYF. CDR3 DNA: TGCAGTGCTACTCGGTTGAATTTACAGTACTTC. The gene calls are TRBV20-1 and TRBJ2-5; D is unresolved. The CDR3 runs to 11 residues. Trimming removed 4 bases at V and 11 bases at J, with 14 bases between. CDR1 is DFQATT and CDR2 is SNEGSKA in the germline V gene (reference sequence).

The chain joins TRBV11-2 to TRBJ2-3; 9 nucleotides agree with TRBD2. Germline values: CDR1 SGHAT, CDR2 FQNNGV. With 1 base clipped from V and 2 bases from J, the junction kept 4 bases outside the gene matches. The CDR3 covers 16 residues. The CDR3 is CASSLAASGTTDTQYF. CDR3 nucleotide sequence: TGTGCCAGCAGCTTAGCGGCTAGCGGGACCACAGATACGCAGTATTTT.

J is TRBJ2-5 and V is TRBV25-1; weak D call: TRBD2 (6 bases). CDR3 length: 14 amino acids. Trimming stripped 3 bases from V and 3 bases from J, with 11 bases between. CDR1 is MGHDK, CDR2 SYGVNS, per germline. The DNA for the CDR3 is TGTGCCAGCAGTGAGGGGGGAGTAGAAGAGACCCAGTACTTC. The encoded protein is CASSEGGVEETQYF.

The rearrangement links TRBV6-6 to TRBJ2-7; TRBD2 matches at 10 bases. This CDR3 is 16 amino acids long. After removal of 4 bases from V and 3 bases from J, the junction contained 9 bases not matched to a gene. Germline CDR1 MNHNY, CDR2 SVGAGI (reference sequence). This chain's CDR3 is CASSWVTSGHIYEQYF. The CDR3 DNA follows: TGTGCCAGCAGTTGGGTGACTAGCGGGCATATCTACGAGCAGTACTTC.

The chain carries TRBV7-2 and TRBJ2-1; D is unresolved. This CDR3 contains 13 residues. Trimming took off 0 bases at V and 6 bases at J, with 6 bases between the two ends. CDR1 and CDR2 from the germline V gene are SGHTA and FQGNSA. This CDR3 is CASSLAETNEQFF. CDR3 sequence (DNA): TGTGCCAGCAGCTTAGCGGAGACCAATGAGCAGTTCTTC.

This clone was observed a few times. V gene TRBV19 combines with J gene TRBJ1-3; no definite D call. Germline V gene data show CDR1 as LNHDA and CDR2 as SQIVND (reference sequence). There are 15 residues in the CDR3. Trimming took 6 bases from V and 4 from J, leaving 16 bases between them. Here the CDR3 reads CASSLDGIAGNTIYF. The CDR3, as DNA: TGTGCCAGTAGCCTAGACGGAATCGCCGGAAACACCATATATTTT.

This chain joins TRBV5-1 and TRBJ2-7; TRBD2 matches at 8 bases. This CDR3 has 15 amino acids. Germline CDR1 SGHRS, CDR2 YFSETQ. With 0 bases clipped from V and 0 bases from J, the junction kept 2 bases outside the gene matches. CDR3 DNA sequence: TGCGCCAGCAGCTTGGCTGCGGGAGGCTCCTACGAGCAGTACTTC. Encoded protein: CASSLAAGGSYEQYF.

This chain connects TRBV6-6 to TRBJ2-7; TRBD1 matches 8 bases. Germline V gene data show CDR1 as MNHNY and CDR2 as SVGAGI (reference sequence). Unmatched junction bases numbered 3, after V lost 6 bases and J lost 2 bases. The CDR3 consists of 13 residues. The CDR3 loop is CASRQGVAYEQYF. The CDR3 DNA reads as TGTGCCAGCAGACAGGGGGTGGCCTACGAGCAGTACTTC.

The chain recombines TRBV11-2 with TRBJ2-7; D is unclear. Between the trimmed V and J ends, which lost 6 bases and 5 bases, there was a span of 20 bases. The CDR3 is 15 residues long. Germline V gene lookup returns CDR1 SGHAT and CDR2 FQNNGV. The CDR3 DNA sequence: TGTGCCAGCAGGGAAACCATGGGTAGTGTAGACGAGCAGTACTTC. This codes for CASRETMGSVDEQYF.

The sample holds a few counts of this clone. For the CDR3, the DNA is TGTGCCAGCAGCCGAGGACAGGGAAAGGGTGGCTACACCTTC. Encoded protein: CASSRGQGKGGYTF. The genes are TRBV5-4 and TRBJ1-2; 8 nucleotides match TRBD1. V dropped 4 bases and J dropped 7; count of bases not matched to a gene: 9. CDR3 length: 14 amino acids. CDR1 is SGHNT, CDR2 YYREEE, per germline (reference sequence).

The rearrangement joins TRBV6-5 to TRBJ1-4; TRBD1 might be the D (6 bases). V dropped 3 bases and J dropped 7 bases, with 15 bases sitting between them. The CDR3 spans 15 residues. Germline assignment: CDR1 MNHEY and CDR2 SVGAGI. The DNA of the CDR3 is TGTGCCAGCAGTTATGGAGGACAGTCGGGTGAAAAACTGTTTTTT. As protein: CASSYGGQSGEKLFF.

V is TRBV5-8 and J is TRBJ1-5, with D possibly being TRBD1 (6 bases). The length of the CDR3 is 15 residues. V lost 5 bases to trimming and J lost 4 bases, with 16 bases between them. Germline CDR1 is SGHTS and CDR2 is YDEGEE. CDR3 sequence: CASSFTGSGNQPQHF. For the CDR3, the DNA is TGTGCCAGCAGTTTTACAGGGTCGGGAAATCAGCCCCAGCATTTT. The full variable domain, its missing parts supplied by reference TRBV5-8 and TRBJ1-5, is EAGVTQSPTHLIKTRGQQATLRCSPISGHTSVYWYQQALGLGLQFLLWYDEGEERNRGNFPPRFSGRQFPNYSSELNVNALELEDSALYLCASSFTGSGNQPQHFGDGTRLSIL.